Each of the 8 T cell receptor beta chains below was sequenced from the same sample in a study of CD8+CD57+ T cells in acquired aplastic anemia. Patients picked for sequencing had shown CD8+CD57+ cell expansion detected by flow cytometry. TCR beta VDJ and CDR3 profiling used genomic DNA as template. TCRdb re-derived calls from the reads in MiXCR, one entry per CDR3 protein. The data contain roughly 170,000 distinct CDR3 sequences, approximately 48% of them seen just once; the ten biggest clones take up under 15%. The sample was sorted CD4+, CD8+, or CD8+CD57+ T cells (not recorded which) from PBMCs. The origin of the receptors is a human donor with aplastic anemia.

Here the CDR3 reads CASSMTSIAGGTGELFF. The CDR3 DNA sequence: TGTGCCAGCAGTATGACCTCTATAGCGGGGGGTACCGGGGAGCTGTTTTTT. V is TRBV25-1 and J is TRBJ2-2, with 10 bases identical to TRBD2. V gave up 5 bases and J gave up 5 bases; unmatched junction bases: 11. This CDR3 has 17 amino acids. Germline V gene data show CDR1 as MGHDK and CDR2 as SYGVNS. Filled out from reference TRBV25-1 and TRBJ2-2, the complete variable domain reads EADIYQTPRYLVIGTGKKITLECSQTMGHDKMYWYQQDPGMELHLIHYSYGVNSTEKGDLSSESTVSRIRTEHFPLTLESARPSHTSQYLCASSMTSIAGGTGELFFGEGSRLTVL.

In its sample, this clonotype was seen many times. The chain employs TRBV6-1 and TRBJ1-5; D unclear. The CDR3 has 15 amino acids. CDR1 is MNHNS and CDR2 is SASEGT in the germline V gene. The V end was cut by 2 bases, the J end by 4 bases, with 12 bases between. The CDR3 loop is CASSERSGVNQPQHF. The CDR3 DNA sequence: TGTGCCAGCAGTGAACGGTCAGGAGTAAATCAGCCCCAGCATTTT.

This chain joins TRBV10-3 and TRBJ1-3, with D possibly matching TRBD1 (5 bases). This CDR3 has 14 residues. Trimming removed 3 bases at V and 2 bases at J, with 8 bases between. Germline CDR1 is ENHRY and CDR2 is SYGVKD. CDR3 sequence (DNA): TGTGCCATCAGTGAAGGAGGGGCTGGAAACACCATATATTTT. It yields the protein CAISEGGAGNTIYF.

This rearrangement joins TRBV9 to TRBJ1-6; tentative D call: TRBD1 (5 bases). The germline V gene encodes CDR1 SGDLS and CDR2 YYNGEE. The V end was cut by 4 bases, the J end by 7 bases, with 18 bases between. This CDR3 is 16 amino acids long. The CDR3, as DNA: TGTGCCAGCAGCTCACGCGGGGGGACCGCGAATTCACCCCTCCACTTT. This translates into CASSSRGGTANSPLHF. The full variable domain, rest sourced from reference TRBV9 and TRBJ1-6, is DSGVTQTPKHLITATGQRVTLRCSPRSGDLSVYWYQQSLDQGLQFLIQYYNGEERAKGNILERFSAQQFPDLHSELNLSSLELGDSALYFCASSSRGGTANSPLHFGNGTRLTVT.

CDR3 DNA: TGTGCCAGCAGCCGTACGAGAGCGGGGGAAACTGAAGCTTTCTTT. Encoded protein: CASSRTRAGETEAFF. The gene calls are TRBV2 and TRBJ1-1; D may be TRBD1 (5 bases). In germline, CDR1 is SNHLY, CDR2 FYNNEI. CDR3 length: 15 residues. Between the trimmed V and J ends, which lost 6 bases and 5 bases, there was a span of 19 bases.

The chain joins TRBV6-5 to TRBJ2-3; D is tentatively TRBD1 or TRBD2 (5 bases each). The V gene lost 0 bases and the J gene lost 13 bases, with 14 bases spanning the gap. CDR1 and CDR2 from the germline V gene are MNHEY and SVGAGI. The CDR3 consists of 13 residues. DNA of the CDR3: TGTGCCAGCAGTTACTCCAGGGAACACGGGAAGTATTTT. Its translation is CASSYSREHGKYF.

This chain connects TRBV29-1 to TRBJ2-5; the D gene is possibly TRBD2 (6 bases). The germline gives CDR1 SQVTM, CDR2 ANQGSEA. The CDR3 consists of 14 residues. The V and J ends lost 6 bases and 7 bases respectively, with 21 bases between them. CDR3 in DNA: TGCAGCGTGCGGGACGACACGGTGGTGGGGACCCAGTACTTC. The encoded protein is CSVRDDTVVGTQYF.

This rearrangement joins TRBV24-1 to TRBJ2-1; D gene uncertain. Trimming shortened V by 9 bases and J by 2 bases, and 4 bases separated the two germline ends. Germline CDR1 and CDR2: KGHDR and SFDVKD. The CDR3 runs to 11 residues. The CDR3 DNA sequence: TGTGCCACCGGTCCCTACAATGAGCAGTTCTTC. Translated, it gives CATGPYNEQFF.